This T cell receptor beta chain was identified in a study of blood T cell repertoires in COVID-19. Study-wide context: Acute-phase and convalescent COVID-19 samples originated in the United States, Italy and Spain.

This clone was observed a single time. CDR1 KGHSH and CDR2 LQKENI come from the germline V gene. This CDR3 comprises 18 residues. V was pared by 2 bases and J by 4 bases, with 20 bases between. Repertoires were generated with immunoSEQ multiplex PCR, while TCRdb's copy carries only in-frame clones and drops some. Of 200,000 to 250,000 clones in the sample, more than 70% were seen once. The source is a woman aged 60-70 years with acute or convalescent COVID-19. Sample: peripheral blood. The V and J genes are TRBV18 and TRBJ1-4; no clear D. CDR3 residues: CASSPSRSTSTNNEKLFF. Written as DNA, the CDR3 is TGTGCCAGCTCACCATCAAGGTCAACCTCAACTAATAATGAAAAACTGTTTTTT.